This T cell receptor beta chain is drawn from a study of blood T cell repertoires in COVID-19. Overall study context: Sites across the United States, Italy and Spain contributed samples from acute and convalescent COVID-19. T cells, B-cell-depleted T cells, or PBMCs supplied cDNA or gDNA.

Trimming cost V 1 base and J 8 bases, with 12 bases left between them. The CDR3 sequence is 14 residues long. Germline lookup yields CDR1 MGHRA and CDR2 YSYEKL. As handled by the study authors: Amplification of reference gene primers was used by the study to estimate nucleated cell counts. The protocol was immunoSEQ multiplex PCR, while the TCRdb copy is restricted to in-frame clones and leaves out a portion. V, J and clone size reflect that table, while D and trimming were determined from the DNA. The sample lists around 130,000 clones, less than 85% occurring once. This clone was counted only a few times.

This TCR came from a woman aged 55-70 years with acute or convalescent COVID-19. Sequences were obtained from peripheral blood. V gene TRBV4-1 combines with J gene TRBJ1-5; D not resolved. The CDR3 bases are TGCGCCAGCAGCCAAGTCCCCGAGGTAAAGCCCCAGCATTTT. It specifies CASSQVPEVKPQHF.